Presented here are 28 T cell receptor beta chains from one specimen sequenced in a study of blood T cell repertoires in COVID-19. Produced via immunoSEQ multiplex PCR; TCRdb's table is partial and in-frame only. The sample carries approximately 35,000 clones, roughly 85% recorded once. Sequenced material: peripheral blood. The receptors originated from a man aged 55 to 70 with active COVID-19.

The CDR3 bases are TGTGCCAGCAGTAGGACAGGGGGTAACGAGCAGTACTTC. Protein sequence: CASSRTGGNEQYF. The gene calls are TRBV6-5 and TRBJ2-7; 10 bases fit TRBD1. Germline CDR1 reads MNHEY; CDR2 reads SVGAGI. The ends lost 5 bases at V and 5 bases at J; junction bases unmatched: 3. The CDR3 is 13 residues long.

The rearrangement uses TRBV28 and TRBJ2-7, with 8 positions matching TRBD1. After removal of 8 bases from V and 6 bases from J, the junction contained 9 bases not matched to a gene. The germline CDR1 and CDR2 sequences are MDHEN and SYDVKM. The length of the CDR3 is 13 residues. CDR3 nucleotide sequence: TGTGCCAGCGGCGACAGGGGCGGCGGCGAGCAGTACTTC. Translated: CASGDRGGGEQYF. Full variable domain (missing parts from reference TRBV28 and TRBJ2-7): DVKVTQSSRYLVKRTGEKVFLECVQDMDHENMFWYRQDPGLGLRLIYFSYDVKMKEKGDIPEGYSVSREKKERFSLILESASTNQTSMYLCASGDRGGGEQYFGPGTRLTVT.

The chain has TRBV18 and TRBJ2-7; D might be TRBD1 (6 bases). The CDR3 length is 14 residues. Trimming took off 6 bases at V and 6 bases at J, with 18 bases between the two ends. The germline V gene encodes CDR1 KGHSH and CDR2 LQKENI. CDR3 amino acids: CASSSDRLGVEQYF. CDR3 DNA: TGTGCCAGCTCCTCCGACAGGTTAGGGGTCGAGCAGTACTTC.

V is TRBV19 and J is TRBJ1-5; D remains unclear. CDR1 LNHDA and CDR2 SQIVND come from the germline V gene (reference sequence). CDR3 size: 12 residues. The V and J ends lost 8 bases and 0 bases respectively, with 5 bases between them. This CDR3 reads CASAYSNQPQHF. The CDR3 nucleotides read TGTGCCAGTGCGTATAGCAATCAGCCCCAGCATTTT.

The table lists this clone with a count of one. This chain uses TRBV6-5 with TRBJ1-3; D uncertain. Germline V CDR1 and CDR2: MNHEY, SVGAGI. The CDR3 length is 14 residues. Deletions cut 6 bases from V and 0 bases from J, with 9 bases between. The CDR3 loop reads CASRPDYSGNTIYF. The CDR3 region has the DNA TGTGCCAGCAGGCCAGACTACTCTGGAAACACCATATATTTT.

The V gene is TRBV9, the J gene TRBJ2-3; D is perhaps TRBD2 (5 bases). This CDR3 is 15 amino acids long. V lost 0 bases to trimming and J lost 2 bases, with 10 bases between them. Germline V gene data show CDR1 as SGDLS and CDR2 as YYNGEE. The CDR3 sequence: CASSVVASSTDTQYF. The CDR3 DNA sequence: TGTGCCAGCAGCGTAGTCGCTAGCTCCACAGATACGCAGTATTTT.

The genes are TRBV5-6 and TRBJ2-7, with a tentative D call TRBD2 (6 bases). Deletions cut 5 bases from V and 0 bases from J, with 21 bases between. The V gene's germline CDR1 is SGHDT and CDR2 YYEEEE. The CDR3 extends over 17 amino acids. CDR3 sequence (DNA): TGTGCCAGCAGTCTGTGGGTGGGAGGAGTCGGCTCCTACGAGCAGTACTTC. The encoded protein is CASSLWVGGVGSYEQYF. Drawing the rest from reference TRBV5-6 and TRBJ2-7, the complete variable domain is DAGVTQSPTHLIKTRGQQVTLRCSPKSGHDTVSWYQQALGQGPQFIFQYYEEEERQRGNFPDRFSGHQFPNYSSELNVNALLLGDSALYLCASSLWVGGVGSYEQYFGPGTRLTVT.

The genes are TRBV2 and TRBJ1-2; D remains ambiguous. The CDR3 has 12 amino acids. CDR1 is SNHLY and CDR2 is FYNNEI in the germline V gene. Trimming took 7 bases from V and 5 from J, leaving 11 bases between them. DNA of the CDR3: TGTGCCAGCAAGAGGGAGCAATATGGCTACACCTTC. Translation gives CASKREQYGYTF.

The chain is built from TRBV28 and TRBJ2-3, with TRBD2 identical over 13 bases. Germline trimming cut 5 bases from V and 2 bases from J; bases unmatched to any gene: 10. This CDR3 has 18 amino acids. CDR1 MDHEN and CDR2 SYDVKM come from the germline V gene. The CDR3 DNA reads TGTGCCAGCAGTCCCTGGACTAGCGGGAGCGGGAACACAGATACGCAGTATTTT. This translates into CASSPWTSGSGNTDTQYF.

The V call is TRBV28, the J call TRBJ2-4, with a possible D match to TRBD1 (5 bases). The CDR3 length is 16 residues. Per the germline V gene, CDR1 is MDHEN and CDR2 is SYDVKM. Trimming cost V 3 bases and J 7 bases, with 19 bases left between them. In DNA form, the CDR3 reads TGTGCCAGCAGTTTCAATGCCCCAGGGTACCGGAACATTCAGTACTTC. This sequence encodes CASSFNAPGYRNIQYF.

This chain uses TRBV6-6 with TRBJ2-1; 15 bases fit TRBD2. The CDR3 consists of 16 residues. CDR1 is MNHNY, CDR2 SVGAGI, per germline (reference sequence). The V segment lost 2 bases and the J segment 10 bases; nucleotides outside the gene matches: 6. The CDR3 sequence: CASSYPGTSGRREQFF. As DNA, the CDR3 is TGTGCCAGCAGTTACCCCGGGACTAGCGGGAGGAGGGAGCAGTTCTTC.

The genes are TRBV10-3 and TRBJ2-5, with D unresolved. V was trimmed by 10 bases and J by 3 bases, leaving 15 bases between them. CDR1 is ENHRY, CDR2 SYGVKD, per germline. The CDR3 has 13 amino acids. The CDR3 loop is CASRVGSEETQYF. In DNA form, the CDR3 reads TGTGCCAGCCGGGTTGGCAGCGAAGAGACCCAGTACTTC.

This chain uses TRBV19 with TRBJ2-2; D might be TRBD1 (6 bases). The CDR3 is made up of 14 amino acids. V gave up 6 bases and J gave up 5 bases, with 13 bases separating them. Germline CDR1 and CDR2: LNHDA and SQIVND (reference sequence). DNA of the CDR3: TGTGCCAGTAGAAAGGGGGATAGAACCGGGGAGCTGTTTTTT. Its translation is CASRKGDRTGELFF.

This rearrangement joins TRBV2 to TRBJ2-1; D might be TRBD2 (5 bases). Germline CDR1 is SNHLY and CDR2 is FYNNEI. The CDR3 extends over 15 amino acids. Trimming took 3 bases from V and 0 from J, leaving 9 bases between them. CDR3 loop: CASSDRGNSYNEQFF. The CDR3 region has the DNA TGTGCCAGCAGTGACAGAGGGAACTCCTACAATGAGCAGTTCTTC.

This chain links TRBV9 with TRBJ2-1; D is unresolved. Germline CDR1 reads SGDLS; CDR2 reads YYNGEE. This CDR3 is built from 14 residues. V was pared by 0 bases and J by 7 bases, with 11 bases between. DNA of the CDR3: TGTGCCAGCAGCGTAGTCGAACTACCTAATGAGCAGTTCTTC. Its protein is CASSVVELPNEQFF. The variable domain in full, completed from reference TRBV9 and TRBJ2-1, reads DSGVTQTPKHLITATGQRVTLRCSPRSGDLSVYWYQQSLDQGLQFLIQYYNGEERAKGNILERFSAQQFPDLHSELNLSSLELGDSALYFCASSVVELPNEQFFGPGTRLTVL.

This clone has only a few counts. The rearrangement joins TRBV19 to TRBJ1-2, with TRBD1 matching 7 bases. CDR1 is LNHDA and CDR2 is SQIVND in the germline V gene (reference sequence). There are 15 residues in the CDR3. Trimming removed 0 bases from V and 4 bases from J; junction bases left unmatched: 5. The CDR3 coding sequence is TGTGCCAGTAGTATAGACCAACAGGGGACCTATGGCTACACCTTC. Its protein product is CASSIDQQGTYGYTF.

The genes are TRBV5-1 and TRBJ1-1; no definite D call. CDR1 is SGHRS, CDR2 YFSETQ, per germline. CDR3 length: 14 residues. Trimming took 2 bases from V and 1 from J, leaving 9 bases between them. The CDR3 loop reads CASSFEIGNTEAFF. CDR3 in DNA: TGCGCCAGCAGCTTTGAGATTGGGAACACTGAAGCTTTCTTT.

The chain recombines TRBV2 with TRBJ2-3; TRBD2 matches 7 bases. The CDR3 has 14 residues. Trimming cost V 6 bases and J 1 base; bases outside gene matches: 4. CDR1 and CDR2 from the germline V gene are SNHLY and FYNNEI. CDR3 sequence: CASSDTSGTDTQYF. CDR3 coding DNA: TGTGCCAGCAGCGACACTAGCGGCACAGATACGCAGTATTTT.

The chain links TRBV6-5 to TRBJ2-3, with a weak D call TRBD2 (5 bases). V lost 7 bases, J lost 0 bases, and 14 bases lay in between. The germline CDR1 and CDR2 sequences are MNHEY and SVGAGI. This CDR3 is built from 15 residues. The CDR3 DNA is TGTGCCAGCACCGGACTCTACCCTAGCACAGATACGCAGTATTTT. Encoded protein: CASTGLYPSTDTQYF.

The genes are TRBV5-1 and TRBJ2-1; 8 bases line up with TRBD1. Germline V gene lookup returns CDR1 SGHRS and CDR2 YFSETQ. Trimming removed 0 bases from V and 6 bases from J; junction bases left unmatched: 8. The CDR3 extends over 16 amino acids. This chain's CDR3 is CASSLEQGAAVNEQFF. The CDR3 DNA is TGCGCCAGCAGCTTGGAGCAGGGGGCGGCGGTCAATGAGCAGTTCTTC. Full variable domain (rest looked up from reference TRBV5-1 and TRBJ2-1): KAGVTQTPRYLIKTRGQQVTLSCSPISGHRSVSWYQQTPGQGLQFLFEYFSETQRNKGNFPGRFSGRQFSNSRSEMNVSTLELGDSALYLCASSLEQGAAVNEQFFGPGTRLTVL.

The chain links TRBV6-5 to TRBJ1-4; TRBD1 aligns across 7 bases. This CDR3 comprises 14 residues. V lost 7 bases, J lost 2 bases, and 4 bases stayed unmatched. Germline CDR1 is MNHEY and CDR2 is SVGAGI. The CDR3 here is CASNQGGTNEKLFF. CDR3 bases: TGTGCCAGCAACCAGGGGGGTACTAATGAAAAACTGTTTTTT.

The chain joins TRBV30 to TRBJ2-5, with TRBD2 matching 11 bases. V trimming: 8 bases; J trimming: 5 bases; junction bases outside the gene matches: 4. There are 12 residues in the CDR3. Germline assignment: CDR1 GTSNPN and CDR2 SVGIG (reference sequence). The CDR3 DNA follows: TGTGCCGGAACTAGCGGGAGTGAGACCCAGTACTTC. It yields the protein CAGTSGSETQYF.

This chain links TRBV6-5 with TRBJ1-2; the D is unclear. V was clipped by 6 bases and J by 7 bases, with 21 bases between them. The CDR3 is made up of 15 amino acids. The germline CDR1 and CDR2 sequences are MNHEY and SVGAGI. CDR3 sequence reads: CASSDSRLLLFGYTF. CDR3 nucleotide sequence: TGTGCCAGCAGCGATTCAAGACTGCTACTTTTTGGCTACACCTTC.

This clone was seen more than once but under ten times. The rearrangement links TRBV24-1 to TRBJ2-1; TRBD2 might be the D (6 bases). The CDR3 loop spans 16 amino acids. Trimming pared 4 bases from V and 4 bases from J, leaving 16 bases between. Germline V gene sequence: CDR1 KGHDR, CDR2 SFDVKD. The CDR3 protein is CATSELGAGSYNEQFF. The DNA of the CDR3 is TGTGCCACCAGTGAGCTTGGAGCGGGCTCTTACAATGAGCAGTTCTTC.

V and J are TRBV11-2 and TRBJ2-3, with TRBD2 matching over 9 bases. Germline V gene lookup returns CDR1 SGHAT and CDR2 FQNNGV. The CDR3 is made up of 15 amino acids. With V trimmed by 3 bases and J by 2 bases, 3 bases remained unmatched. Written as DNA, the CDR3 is TGTGCCAGCAGCTTCGGACTAGCGCACACAGATACGCAGTATTTT. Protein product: CASSFGLAHTDTQYF.

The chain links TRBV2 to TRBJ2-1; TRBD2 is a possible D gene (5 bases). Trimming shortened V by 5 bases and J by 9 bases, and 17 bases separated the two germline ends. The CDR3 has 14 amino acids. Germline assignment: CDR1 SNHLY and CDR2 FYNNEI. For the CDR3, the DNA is TGTGCCAGCAGTTCGTTCGGGGAGAAGTCTGAGCAGTTCTTC. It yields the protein CASSSFGEKSEQFF.

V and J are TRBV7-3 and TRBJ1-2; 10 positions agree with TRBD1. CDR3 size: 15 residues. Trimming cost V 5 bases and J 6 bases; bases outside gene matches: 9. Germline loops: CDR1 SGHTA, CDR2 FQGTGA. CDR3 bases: TGTGCCAGCAGCCCGACGGGACAGGGGATCCATGGCTACACCTTC. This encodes CASSPTGQGIHGYTF.

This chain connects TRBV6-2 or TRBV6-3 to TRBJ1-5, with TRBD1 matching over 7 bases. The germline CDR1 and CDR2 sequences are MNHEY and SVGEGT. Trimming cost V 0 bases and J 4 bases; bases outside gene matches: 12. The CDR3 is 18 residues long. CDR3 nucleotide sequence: TGTGCCAGCAGTTACTCGCCTGACAGGGCCGGATGGAATCAGCCCCAGCATTTT. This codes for CASSYSPDRAGWNQPQHF.